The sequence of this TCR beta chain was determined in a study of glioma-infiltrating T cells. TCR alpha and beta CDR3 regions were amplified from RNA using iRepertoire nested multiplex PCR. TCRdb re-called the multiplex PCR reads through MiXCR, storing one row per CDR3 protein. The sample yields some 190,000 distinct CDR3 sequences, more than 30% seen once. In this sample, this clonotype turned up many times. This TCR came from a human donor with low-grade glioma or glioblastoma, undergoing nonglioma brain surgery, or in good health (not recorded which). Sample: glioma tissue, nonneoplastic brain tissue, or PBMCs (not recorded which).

As DNA, the CDR3 is TGTGCCAGCAGCTTAGGCAGCGACAGAGTAGGAAACACCATATATTTT. The encoded protein is CASSLGSDRVGNTIYF. The rearrangement uses TRBV7-2 and TRBJ1-3, with a tentative D call TRBD1 (5 bases). Germline-derived CDR1 and CDR2 are SGHTA and FQGNSA. The CDR3 has 16 residues. Trimming took off 1 base at V and 4 bases at J, with 14 bases between the two ends.